Shown below are 18 T cell receptor beta chains from a single sample sequenced in a study of T cells in Graves' hyperthyroidism and ophthalmopathy. TCR beta CDR3 sequences were amplified from RNA transcripts. With the HTBI primer set, the TCR CDR3 went through a first round of RT-PCR. Each CDR3 protein is one row after TCRdb ran MiXCR on the multiplex PCR reads. There are roughly 630,000 distinct CDR3 sequences in the sample; 15% to 18% occur only once, and less than 9.5% lies in the top ten. The sample consisted of blood. The source of these receptors is a woman in her twenties or thirties with Graves' hyperthyroidism.

This clonotype occurred once. This may stem from a read error, because a much larger clone lies one nucleotide away. The CDR3 does not end in the conserved phenylalanine or tryptophan, so this is likely a read error. V usage is TRBV7-9 and J usage is TRBJ2-3; TRBD1 might be the D (5 bases). V was pared by 3 bases and J by 2 bases, with 12 bases between. Per germline, CDR1 SEHNR and CDR2 FQNEAQ (reference sequence). The CDR3 is 15 amino acids. The CDR3 loop is CASSLTQGYTDTQYL. The CDR3 region has the DNA TGTGCCAGCAGCTTGACGCAGGGTTACACAGATACGCAGTATCTT.

As to this clonotype: A much more abundant neighbour one base away suggests this may be a read error. The chain recombines TRBV6-1 with TRBJ1-5; 7 bases match TRBD1. CDR3 length: 18 residues. Germline lookup yields CDR1 MNHNS and CDR2 SASEGT. Losses at the gene ends were 3 bases for V and 2 bases for J; bases not matched to a gene: 13. The CDR3 DNA follows: TGTGCCAGCAGTGATTTGCCCCAACAGGGGTTGGGCAATCAGCCCCAGCATTTT. Protein product: CASSDLPQQGLGNQPQHF.

The chain uses TRBV12-3 or TRBV12-4 and TRBJ1-5, with unresolved D. With 2 bases removed from V and 6 bases from J, the gap between germline ends came to 8 bases. The CDR3 is 13 residues long. The CDR3 loop reads CASSLTGSQPQHF. CDR3 nucleotide sequence: TGTGCCAGCAGTTTAACGGGGAGTCAGCCCCAGCATTTT.

The chain uses TRBV7-2 and TRBJ2-3; TRBD1 might be the D (5 bases). CDR3 size: 13 residues. Germline CDR1 SGHTA, CDR2 FQGNSA. V was shortened by 1 base and J by 11 bases, with 13 bases between the two germline ends. CDR3 amino acids: CASSLGAGRVQYF. Written as DNA, the CDR3 is TGTGCCAGCAGCTTAGGAGCAGGGCGCGTGCAGTATTTT.

This clonotype was recorded at least ten times. This rearrangement joins TRBV12-5 to TRBJ1-1, with 9 bases aligning to TRBD1. The V gene end was trimmed by 4 bases and the J gene end by 1 base; junction bases not matched to a gene: 4. The CDR3 is 15 amino acids. CDR1 and CDR2 from the germline V gene are LGHNT and FRNRAP. DNA of the CDR3: TGTGCTAGTGGTTCTGGACAGGGGTGGAACACTGAAGCTTTCTTT. Amino acid sequence: CASGSGQGWNTEAFF. The full variable domain, rest sourced from reference TRBV12-5 and TRBJ1-1, is DARVTQTPRHKVTEMGQEVTMRCQPILGHNTVFWYRQTMMQGLELLAYFRNRAPLDDSGMPKDRFSAEMPDATLATLKIQPSEPRDSAVYFCASGSGQGWNTEAFFGQGTRLTVV.

This clonotype has ten or more counts. The chain couples TRBV5-4 to TRBJ2-7; D remains ambiguous. The CDR3 spans 15 residues. Between the trimmed V and J ends, which lost 3 bases and 3 bases, there was a span of 16 bases. The V gene's germline CDR1 is SGHNT and CDR2 YYREEE (reference sequence). Here the CDR3 DNA reads TGTGCCAGCAGCTCCTTTTCCGCGGTGAACTACGAGCAGTACTTC. Amino acid sequence: CASSSFSAVNYEQYF.

This clonotype was counted many times. DNA of the CDR3: TGCGCCAGCAGCTTGGCAGGGTGGTATGGGAATGAGCAGTTCTTC. Encoded protein: CASSLAGWYGNEQFF. The J gene is TRBJ2-1, the V gene TRBV5-1; possible D gene TRBD1, 5 bases. The CDR3 length is 15 residues. Germline assignment: CDR1 SGHRS and CDR2 YFSETQ. V lost 0 bases, J lost 7 bases, and 14 bases lay in between. Looking up the rest from reference TRBV5-1 and TRBJ2-1 gives the full variable domain: KAGVTQTPRYLIKTRGQQVTLSCSPISGHRSVSWYQQTPGQGLQFLFEYFSETQRNKGNFPGRFSGRQFSNSRSEMNVSTLELGDSALYLCASSLAGWYGNEQFFGPGTRLTVL.

This clonotype was picked up many times. The V gene is TRBV5-1, the J gene TRBJ2-1; 10 bases match TRBD2. The CDR3 loop spans 14 amino acids. The V and J ends lost 5 bases and 6 bases, in that order; junction bases with no gene match: 5. CDR1 and CDR2 from the germline V gene are SGHRS and YFSETQ. The CDR3 DNA reads as TGCGCCAGCAGTCAGACTAGCGGGTCCAATGAGCAGTTCTTC. Amino acid sequence: CASSQTSGSNEQFF.

This chain links TRBV10-2 with TRBJ2-1; TRBD2 is a possible D gene (5 bases). The germline gives CDR1 WSHSY, CDR2 SAAADI. Deletions cut 6 bases from V and 12 bases from J, with 18 bases between. CDR3 size: 13 residues. The CDR3 is CASSQDGPEGQFF. The DNA for the CDR3 is TGCGCCAGCAGCCAGGACGGACCCGAGGGGCAGTTCTTC.

This clonotype was seen at least ten times. The J gene is TRBJ2-1, the V gene TRBV12-3 or TRBV12-4, with 11 bases lining up with TRBD2. This CDR3 comprises 21 residues. V gave up 1 base and J gave up 6 bases; unmatched junction bases: 20. Here the CDR3 reads CASSLVRGLTSGSVLSNEQFF. The DNA for the CDR3 is TGTGCCAGCAGTTTAGTCAGGGGGCTAACTAGCGGGAGTGTTCTCTCCAATGAGCAGTTCTTC.

This clonotype has a count of ten or more. V usage is TRBV6-1 and J usage is TRBJ1-5; 7 positions match TRBD1. CDR3 size: 14 residues. CDR1 and CDR2 from the germline V gene are MNHNS and SASEGT. V shed 7 bases, J shed 0 bases, and the junction held 3 bases outside the gene matches. Here the CDR3 DNA reads TGTGCCAGCACCACAGGGGATAGCAATCAGCCCCAGCATTTT. As protein: CASTTGDSNQPQHF.

This clonotype has a count of ten or more. The chain links TRBV20-1 to TRBJ2-7, with 7 positions matching TRBD2. Germline V gives CDR1 DFQATT, CDR2 SNEGSKA (reference sequence). Trimming at V came to 5 bases and at J to 5 bases, leaving 9 bases not matched to a gene. This CDR3 region has 13 residues. CDR3 protein: CSAPYAGAHEQYF. The DNA of the CDR3 is TGCAGTGCTCCGTACGCGGGAGCCCACGAGCAGTACTTC.

Comments on this clonotype: A much larger clone lies one base from this, so it may be a read error. The chain recombines TRBV11-2 with TRBJ2-1; TRBD2 might be the D (6 bases). The CDR3 sequence is 18 residues long. Germline values: CDR1 SGHAT, CDR2 FQNNGV. CDR3 sequence reads: CASSLMPSSGSAYNEQLF. As DNA, the CDR3 is TGTGCCAGCAGCTTAATGCCCTCGAGCGGGTCTGCCTACAATGAGCAGCTCTTC.

This clonotype was seen repeatedly, ten times or more. The chain is built from TRBV3-1 and TRBJ2-1, with 12 bases aligning to TRBD2. The trim removed 1 base at V and 0 bases at J, leaving 7 bases unmatched. Germline V gene data show CDR1 as LGHDT and CDR2 as YNNKEL (reference sequence). The length of the CDR3 is 19 residues. CDR3 DNA sequence: TGTGCCAGCAGCCAAGGTCAGCTAGCGGGAGGGGACTCCTACAATGAGCAGTTCTTC. This encodes CASSQGQLAGGDSYNEQFF.

This clonotype was counted at least ten times. V is TRBV3-1 and J is TRBJ2-7; D is undetermined. The germline CDR1 and CDR2 sequences are LGHDT and YNNKEL (reference sequence). The V end was cut by 0 bases, the J end by 3 bases, with 12 bases between. The CDR3 consists of 15 residues. The CDR3 nucleotides read TGTGCCAGCAGCCAAGATCGAAGAGTCCGCTACGAGCAGTACTTC. Its translation: CASSQDRRVRYEQYF.

Comment on this clonotype: One base away lies a much larger clone, so this may be a sequencing read error. The chain links TRBV20-1 to TRBJ2-1; D call uncertain. Germline V CDR1 and CDR2: DFQATT, SNEGSKA (reference sequence). The CDR3 length is 12 residues. The CDR3 region is CSASSYGNEQLF. The CDR3 DNA is TGCAGTGCTAGCTCCTACGGAAATGAGCAGCTCTTC.

The sample holds many counts of this clonotype. The rearrangement links TRBV30 to TRBJ2-1, with D perhaps matching TRBD2 (5 bases). The CDR3 consists of 14 residues. CDR1 is GTSNPN, CDR2 SVGIG, per germline (reference sequence). V was shortened by 5 bases and J by 7 bases, with 18 bases between the two germline ends. CDR3 amino acids: CAWGSGHRINEQFF. Here the CDR3 DNA reads TGTGCCTGGGGGAGCGGTCACAGAATTAATGAGCAGTTCTTC.

This clonotype was detected ten times or more. The chain joins TRBV7-8 to TRBJ2-3; 11 bases agree with TRBD2. The V and J ends lost 4 bases and 0 bases, in that order; junction bases with no gene match: 3. In germline, CDR1 is SGHVS, CDR2 FQNEAQ. The CDR3 is made up of 16 amino acids. The CDR3 DNA reads TGTGCCAGCAGCTACGGGACTAGCGGCAGCACAGATACGCAGTATTTT. Translating it yields CASSYGTSGSTDTQYF.